This T cell receptor beta chain was profiled in a study of blood T cell repertoires in COVID-19. Overall study: The samples span acute and convalescent COVID-19 from the United States, Italy and Spain. The analysed material was cDNA or gDNA that came from T cells, B-cell-depleted T cells, or PBMCs.

In the source study's methods: Scientists estimated how many nucleated cells there were by amplifying reference gene primers. Some clones are missing from TCRdb's copy, which holds only in-frame ones; the method was immunoSEQ multiplex PCR. V, J and clone size were drawn from that table, and D and trimming were deduced from the DNA. Of about 54,000 clones in the sample, around 90% were seen once. This CDR3 contains 16 residues. The germline V and J ends were trimmed by 0 bases and 6 bases, with 14 bases remaining between them. CDR1 and CDR2 (germline): MGHRA, YSYEKL. The source of this sequence is a human donor in a cohort sampled during active COVID-19. The chain employs TRBV4-1 and TRBJ1-4; a possible D gene is TRBD1 (5 bases). The material sequenced was peripheral blood. CDR3 loop: CASSQDHGGWDEKLFF. CDR3 DNA: TGCGCCAGCAGCCAAGATCATGGGGGGTGGGATGAAAAACTGTTTTTT.